This TCR beta chain was recorded in a study of T cell responses to AZD1222 COVID-19 vaccine. Notes on the study in general: Females made up more of the donors, who were largely white British, and clonal diversity may have come out too low. Recipients of two AZD1222 doses showed rising Spike-specific TCR breadth and depth.

Germline V CDR1 and CDR2: SNHLY, FYNNEI. Trimming removed 8 bases from V and 0 bases from J, with 5 bases in between. This CDR3 spans 12 amino acids. Assay used: immunoSEQ multiplex PCR; TCRdb lists only in-frame clones, some missing. This repertoire shows roughly 160,000 clones, roughly nine tenths found once; its top ten account for approximately 1.4%. A word on this clone: Its antigen is still unknown.

The clonotype comes from an adult in good health. This chain links TRBV2 with TRBJ1-5; D uncertain. The sample consisted of peripheral blood, taken on day 0 of AZD1222 vaccination. CDR3 nucleotides: TGTGCCAGCGCCGGTAGCAATCAGCCCCAGCATTTT. Translated, it gives CASAGSNQPQHF.